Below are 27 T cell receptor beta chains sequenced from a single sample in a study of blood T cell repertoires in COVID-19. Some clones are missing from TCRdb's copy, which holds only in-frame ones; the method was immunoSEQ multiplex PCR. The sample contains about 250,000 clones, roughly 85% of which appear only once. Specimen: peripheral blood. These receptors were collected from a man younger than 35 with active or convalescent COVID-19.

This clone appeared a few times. The CDR3 DNA follows: TGCGCCAGCAGGGCTTGGGAGTACAATGAGCAGTTCTTC. This sequence encodes CASRAWEYNEQFF. The chain recombines TRBV5-1 with TRBJ2-1; a possible D gene is TRBD2 (5 bases). Germline CDR1 reads SGHRS; CDR2 reads YFSETQ. Trimming pared 5 bases from V and 4 bases from J, leaving 10 bases between. The CDR3 loop spans 13 amino acids.

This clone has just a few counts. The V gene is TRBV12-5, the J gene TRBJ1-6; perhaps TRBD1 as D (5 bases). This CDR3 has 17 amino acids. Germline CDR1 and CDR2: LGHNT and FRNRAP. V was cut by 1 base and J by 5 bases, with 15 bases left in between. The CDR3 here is CASGLGRREFDNSPLHF. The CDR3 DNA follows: TGTGCTAGTGGTTTGGGTCGCAGGGAATTCGATAATTCACCCCTCCACTTT.

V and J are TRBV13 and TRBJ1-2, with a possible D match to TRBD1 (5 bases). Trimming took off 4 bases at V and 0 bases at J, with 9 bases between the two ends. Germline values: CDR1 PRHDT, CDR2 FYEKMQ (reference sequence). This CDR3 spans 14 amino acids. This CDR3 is CASSSRQTNYGYTF. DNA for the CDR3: TGTGCCAGCAGCTCCAGACAGACTAACTATGGCTACACCTTC.

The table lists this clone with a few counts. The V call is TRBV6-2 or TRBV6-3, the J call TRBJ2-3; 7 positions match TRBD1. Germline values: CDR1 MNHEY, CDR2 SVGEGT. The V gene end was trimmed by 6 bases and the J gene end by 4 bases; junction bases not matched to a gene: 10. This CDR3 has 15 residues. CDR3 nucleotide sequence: TGTGCCAGCAGCCACCTACGACAGGGCTCAGATACGCAGTATTTT. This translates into CASSHLRQGSDTQYF.

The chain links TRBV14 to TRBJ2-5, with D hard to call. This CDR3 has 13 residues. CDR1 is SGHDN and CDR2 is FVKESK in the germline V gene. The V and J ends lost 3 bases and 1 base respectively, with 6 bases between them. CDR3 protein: CASSHSLQETQYF. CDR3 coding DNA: TGTGCCAGCAGCCACAGTCTCCAAGAGACCCAGTACTTC.

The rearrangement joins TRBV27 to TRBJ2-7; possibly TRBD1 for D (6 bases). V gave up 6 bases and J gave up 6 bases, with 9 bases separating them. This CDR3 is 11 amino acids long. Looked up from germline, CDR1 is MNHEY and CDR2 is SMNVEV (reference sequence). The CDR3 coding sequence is TGTGCCAGCAGACAACAGGGCGAGCAGTACTTC. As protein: CASRQQGEQYF.

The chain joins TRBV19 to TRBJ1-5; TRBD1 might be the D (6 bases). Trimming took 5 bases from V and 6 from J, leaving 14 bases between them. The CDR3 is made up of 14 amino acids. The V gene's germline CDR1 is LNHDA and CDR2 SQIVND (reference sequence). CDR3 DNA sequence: TGTGCCAGTAGTGTGGGGGGGCGCCGTCAGCCCCAGCATTTT. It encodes CASSVGGRRQPQHF.

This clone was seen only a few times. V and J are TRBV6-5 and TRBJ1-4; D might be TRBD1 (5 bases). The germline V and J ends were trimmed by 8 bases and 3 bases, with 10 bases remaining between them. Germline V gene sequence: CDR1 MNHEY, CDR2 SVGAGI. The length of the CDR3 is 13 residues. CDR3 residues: CASGASANEKLFF. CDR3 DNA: TGTGCCAGCGGGGCCAGTGCTAATGAAAAACTGTTTTTT.

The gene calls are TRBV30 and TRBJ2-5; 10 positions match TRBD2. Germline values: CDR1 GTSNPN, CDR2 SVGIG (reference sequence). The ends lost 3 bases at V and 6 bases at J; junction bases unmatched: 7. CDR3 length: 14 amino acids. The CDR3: CAWRGSGGAKTQYF. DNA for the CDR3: TGTGCCTGGAGGGGGAGCGGGGGGGCAAAGACCCAGTACTTC.

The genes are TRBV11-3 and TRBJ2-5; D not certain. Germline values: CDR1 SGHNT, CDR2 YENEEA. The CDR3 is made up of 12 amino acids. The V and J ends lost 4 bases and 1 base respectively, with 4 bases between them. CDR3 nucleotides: TGTGCCAGCAGCTCGGGCCAAGAGACCCAGTACTTC. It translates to CASSSGQETQYF.

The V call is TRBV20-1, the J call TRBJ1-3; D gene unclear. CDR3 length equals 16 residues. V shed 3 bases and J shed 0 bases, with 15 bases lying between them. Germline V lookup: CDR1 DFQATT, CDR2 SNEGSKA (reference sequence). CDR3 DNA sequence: TGCAGTGCTAGTGTGCGAGGACTGTTCTCTGGAAACACCATATATTTT. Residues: CSASVRGLFSGNTIYF.

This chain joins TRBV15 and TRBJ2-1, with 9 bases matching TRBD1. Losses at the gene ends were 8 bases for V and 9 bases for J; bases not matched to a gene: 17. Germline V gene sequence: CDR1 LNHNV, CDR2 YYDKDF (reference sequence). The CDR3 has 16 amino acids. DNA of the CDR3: TGTGCCACCTGGGACAGGGAAGTGGGGACTATTCGTGAGCAGTTCTTC. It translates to CATWDREVGTIREQFF. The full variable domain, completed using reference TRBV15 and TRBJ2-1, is DAMVIQNPRYQVTQFGKPVTLSCSQTLNHNVMYWYQQKSSQAPKLLFHYYDKDFNNEADTPDNFQSRRPNTSFCFLDIRSPGLGDTAMYLCATWDREVGTIREQFFGPGTRLTVL.

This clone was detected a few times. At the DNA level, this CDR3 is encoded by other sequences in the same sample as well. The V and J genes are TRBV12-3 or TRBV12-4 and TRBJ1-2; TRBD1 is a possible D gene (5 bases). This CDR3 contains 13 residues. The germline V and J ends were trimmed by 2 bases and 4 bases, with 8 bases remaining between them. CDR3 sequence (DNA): TGTGCCAGCAGTTTAACGGGGGTCTATGGCTACACCTTC. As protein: CASSLTGVYGYTF.

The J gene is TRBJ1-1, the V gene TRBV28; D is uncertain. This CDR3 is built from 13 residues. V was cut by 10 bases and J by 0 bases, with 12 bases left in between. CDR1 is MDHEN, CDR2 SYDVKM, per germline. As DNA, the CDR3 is TGTGCCACCAACCCAGAAATGAACACTGAAGCTTTCTTT. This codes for CATNPEMNTEAFF. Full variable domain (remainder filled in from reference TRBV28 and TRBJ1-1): DVKVTQSSRYLVKRTGEKVFLECVQDMDHENMFWYRQDPGLGLRLIYFSYDVKMKEKGDIPEGYSVSREKKERFSLILESASTNQTSMYLCATNPEMNTEAFFGQGTRLTVV.

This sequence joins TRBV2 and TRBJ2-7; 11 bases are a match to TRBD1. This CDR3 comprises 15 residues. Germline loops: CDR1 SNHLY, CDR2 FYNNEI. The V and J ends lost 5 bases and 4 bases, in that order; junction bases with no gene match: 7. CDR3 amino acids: CASSSKGQGVYEQYF. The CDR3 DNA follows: TGTGCCAGCAGTTCTAAGGGACAGGGGGTTTACGAGCAGTACTTC.

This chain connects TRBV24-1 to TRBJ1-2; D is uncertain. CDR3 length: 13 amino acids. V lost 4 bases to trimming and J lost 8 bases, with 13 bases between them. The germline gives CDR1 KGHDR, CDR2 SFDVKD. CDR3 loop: CATSEQHDAGYTF. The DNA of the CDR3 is TGTGCCACCAGTGAACAGCATGATGCAGGCTACACCTTC.

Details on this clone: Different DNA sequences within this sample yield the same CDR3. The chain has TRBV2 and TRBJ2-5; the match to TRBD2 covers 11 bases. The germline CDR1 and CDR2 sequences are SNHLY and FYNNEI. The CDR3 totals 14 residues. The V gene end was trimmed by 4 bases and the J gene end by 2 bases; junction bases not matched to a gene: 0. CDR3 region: CASSGLAGQETQYF. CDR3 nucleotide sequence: TGTGCCAGCAGTGGACTAGCGGGACAAGAGACCCAGTACTTC.

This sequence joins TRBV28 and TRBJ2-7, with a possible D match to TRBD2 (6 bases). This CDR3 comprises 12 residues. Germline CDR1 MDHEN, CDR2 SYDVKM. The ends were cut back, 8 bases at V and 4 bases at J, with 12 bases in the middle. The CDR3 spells CASGPGLYEQYF. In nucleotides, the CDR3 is TGTGCCAGCGGCCCGGGACTTTACGAGCAGTACTTC.

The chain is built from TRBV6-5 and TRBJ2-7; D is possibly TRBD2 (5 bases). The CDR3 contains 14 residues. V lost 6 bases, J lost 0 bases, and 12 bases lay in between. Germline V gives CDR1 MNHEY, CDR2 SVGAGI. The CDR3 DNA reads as TGTGCCAGCAGACGGACTCTGAGCTCCTACGAGCAGTACTTC. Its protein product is CASRRTLSSYEQYF.

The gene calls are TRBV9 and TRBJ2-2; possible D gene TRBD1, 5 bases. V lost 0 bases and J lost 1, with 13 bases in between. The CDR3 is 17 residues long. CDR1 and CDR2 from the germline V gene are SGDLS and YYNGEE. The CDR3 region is CASSVVDYRQNTGELFF. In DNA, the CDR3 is TGTGCCAGCAGCGTAGTCGATTACAGGCAGAACACCGGGGAGCTGTTTTTT.

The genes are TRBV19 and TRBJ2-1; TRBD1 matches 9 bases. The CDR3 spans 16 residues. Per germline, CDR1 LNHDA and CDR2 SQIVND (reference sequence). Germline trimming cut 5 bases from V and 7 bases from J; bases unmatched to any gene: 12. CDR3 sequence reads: CASSLTGTGYWNEQFF. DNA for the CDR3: TGTGCCAGTAGTCTTACCGGGACAGGGTACTGGAATGAGCAGTTCTTC. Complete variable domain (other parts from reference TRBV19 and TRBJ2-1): DGGITQSPKYLFRKEGQNVTLSCEQNLNHDAMYWYRQDPGQGLRLIYYSQIVNDFQKGDIAEGYSVSREKKESFPLTVTSAQKNPTAFYLCASSLTGTGYWNEQFFGPGTRLTVL.

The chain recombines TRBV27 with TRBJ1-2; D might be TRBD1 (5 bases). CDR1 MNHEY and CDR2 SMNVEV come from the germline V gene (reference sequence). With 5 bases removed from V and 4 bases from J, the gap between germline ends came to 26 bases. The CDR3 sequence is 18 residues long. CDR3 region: CASSPQPLFGQGRYGYTF. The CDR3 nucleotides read TGTGCCAGCAGTCCCCAACCCCTTTTCGGACAAGGTCGCTATGGCTACACCTTC.

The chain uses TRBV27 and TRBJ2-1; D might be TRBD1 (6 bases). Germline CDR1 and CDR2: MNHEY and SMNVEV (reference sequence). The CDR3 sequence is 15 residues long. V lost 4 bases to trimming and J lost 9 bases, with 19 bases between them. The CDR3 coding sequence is TGTGCCAGCAGTTCATCAGGGGCATGGGTCGGTGAGCAGTTCTTC. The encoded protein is CASSSSGAWVGEQFF.

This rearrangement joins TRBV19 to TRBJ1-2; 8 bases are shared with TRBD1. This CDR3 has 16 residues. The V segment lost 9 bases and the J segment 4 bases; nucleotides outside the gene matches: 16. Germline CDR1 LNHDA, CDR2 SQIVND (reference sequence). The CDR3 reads CASLQVPNRGGYGYTF. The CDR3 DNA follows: TGTGCCAGCCTTCAAGTTCCTAACAGGGGGGGCTATGGCTACACCTTC.

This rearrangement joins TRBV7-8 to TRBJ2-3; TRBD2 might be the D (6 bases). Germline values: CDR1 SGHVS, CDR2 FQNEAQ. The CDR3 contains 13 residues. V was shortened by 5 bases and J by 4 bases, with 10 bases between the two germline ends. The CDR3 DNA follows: TGTGCCAGCAGCCCCCGACTAGCAGATACGCAGTATTTT. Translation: CASSPRLADTQYF.

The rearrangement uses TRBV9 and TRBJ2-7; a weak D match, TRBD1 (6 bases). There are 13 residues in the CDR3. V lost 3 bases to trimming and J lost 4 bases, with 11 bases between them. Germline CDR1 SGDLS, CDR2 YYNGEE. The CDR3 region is CASSANTGYEQYF. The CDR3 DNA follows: TGTGCCAGCAGCGCAAACACAGGGTACGAGCAGTACTTC.

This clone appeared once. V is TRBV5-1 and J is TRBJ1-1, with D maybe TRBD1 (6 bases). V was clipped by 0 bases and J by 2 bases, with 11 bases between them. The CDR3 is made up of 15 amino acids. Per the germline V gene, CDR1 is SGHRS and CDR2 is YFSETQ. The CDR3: CASSLAPGANTEAFF. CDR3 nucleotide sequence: TGCGCCAGCAGCTTGGCCCCAGGGGCAAACACTGAAGCTTTCTTT.